This T cell receptor (beta chain) appears in the sequencing data of a study of blood T cell repertoires in COVID-19 (TCRdb year 2020). In the study overall: Samples covering the acute and convalescent phases of COVID-19 were provided by collaborators in the United States, Italy and Spain. A freely available public database, intended as a resource for researchers studying the immune response to SARS-CoV-2, is where the repertoires were released. The material from the prospective study consisted of cDNA or gDNA derived from T cells, B-cell-depleted T cells, or PBMCs. Samples came from the ongoing ImmuneRACE study (first 160 participants) plus 1,254 subjects from 6 global collaborators. Nearly every sample came with metadata listing a de-identified subject ID, COVID-19 status, age in years and sex. Where available, HLA class I and class II types were taken from metadata supplied by the sample provider and were not determined by assay-based typing. Subjects who had been exposed to COVID-19, were actively infected with it, or had recovered from it provided the deeply sampled blood TCRbeta repertoires that made up the dataset.

What the work shows at the level of the full study, not this receptor alone: The amount of clinical and demographic metadata varied by source and participant and was provided uncurated.

The CDR3 holds 12 amino acids from the cysteine to the phenylalanine. The entry retains the CDR3 DNA only, 36 bases that are in frame from base 1. The V and J ends are trimmed by 1 base and 4 bases, leaving 4 bases between them. Whole blood was collected in K2EDTA tubes by collaborating institutions according to the institutions' own protocols. For TCRbeta analysis, collaborators shipped samples as frozen whole blood, isolated PBMCs, or DNA extracted from either of those sample types. TCRbeta CDR3 regions were amplified from genomic DNA using the immunoSEQ Assay, a bias-controlled multiplex PCR. The source study handled its data this way. The number of nucleated cells in each sample was estimated by amplification of reference gene primers within the assay. To quantify the absolute abundance of each unique TCRbeta CDR3 rearrangement, sequence reads were collapsed and filtered. For each sample, productive Simpson clonality was calculated as the square root of Simpson's diversity index over productive rearrangements. TCRdb took this table from immuneACCESS and kept in-frame rearrangements with V and J called. Such tables lack part of the clones; where checked against another copy, unresolved V genes explain under half of the gap, and the rest is unexplained. From that table come the V and J calls and clone size; the DNA was used to work out D and trimming. Within this sample are roughly 24,000 clones, with around 82% of them counted one time only. Jointly, the top ten make up roughly 30% of the sample.

Turning to this clone: Its antigen target is currently unknown. No much larger clone is present one base from it, and per-base qualities are unavailable.

What was sequenced was peripheral blood. The V and J segments used are TRBV23-1 and TRBJ2-5, with the D gene call left open. TRBV23-1 is placed among ORFs of uncertain function. The sequence was obtained from a human donor in a cohort sampled during active COVID-19. The CDR3 protein sequence reads: CASSQFGETQYF. The sequence in DNA is TGCGCCAGCAGTCAATTCGGAGAGACCCAGTACTTC.